The 25 T cell receptor beta chains listed next were all sequenced from one sample in a study of post-analysis software for immune sequencing data. Study conclusions and caveats: In patients, about five TRBV segments were more frequent than in controls, with TRBV5-6, TRBV5-1 and TRBV20-1 among them.

The antigens of these receptors remain unknown. Presence of unique molecular identifiers characterized the TCR beta cDNA libraries. Using its own MiXCR run on the PCR reads, TCRdb lists one record per CDR3 protein. The table has approximately 460,000 distinct CDR3 sequences, roughly 45% seen once. What was sequenced was blood. The receptors derive from a girl between 5 and 17 years old with multiple sclerosis.

This chain uses TRBV5-5 with TRBJ1-1; D is unclear. CDR3 length: 16 amino acids. Looked up from germline, CDR1 is SGHKS and CDR2 is YYEKEE (reference sequence). V lost 0 bases, J lost 2 bases, and 14 bases lay in between. The CDR3 DNA reads TGTGCCAGCAGCTTGGTCTCCCCGAGGGCAAACACTGAAGCTTTCTTT. Its protein product is CASSLVSPRANTEAFF.

This sequence joins TRBV18 and TRBJ2-1, with D uncertain. The length of the CDR3 is 15 residues. The ends were cut back, 6 bases at V and 1 base at J, with 13 bases in the middle. Germline V gives CDR1 KGHSH, CDR2 LQKENI. CDR3 sequence reads: CASSPRQSSYNEQFF. Here the CDR3 DNA reads TGTGCCAGCTCCCCCCGGCAGAGTTCCTACAATGAGCAGTTCTTC.

CDR3: CSARDPMSRQGGDEKLFF. The CDR3 region has the DNA TGCAGTGCTAGAGATCCAATGTCAAGGCAAGGGGGGGATGAAAAACTGTTTTTT. The chain links TRBV20-1 to TRBJ1-4, with TRBD1 as a possible D gene (6 bases). V was cut by 0 bases and J by 6 bases, with 23 bases left in between. The CDR3 is made up of 18 amino acids. Germline loops: CDR1 DFQATT, CDR2 SNEGSKA (reference sequence).

This chain connects TRBV7-9 to TRBJ1-2; TRBD1 matches at 7 bases. Germline CDR1 reads SEHNR; CDR2 reads FQNEAQ (reference sequence). The CDR3 has 15 amino acids. J gave up 2 bases and V 4 bases, and 7 bases lay outside the gene matches. The CDR3 bases are TGTGCCAGCAGCTCGGGACAGAGCCTCAACTATGGCTACACCTTC. It encodes CASSSGQSLNYGYTF.

This clonotype was recorded a few times. The rearrangement uses TRBV6-6 and TRBJ2-5, with TRBD1 identical over 7 bases. Germline CDR1 and CDR2: MNHNY and SVGAGI (reference sequence). The CDR3 consists of 14 residues. The J segment lost 1 base and the V segment lost 4 bases, leaving 3 bases of the junction unmatched. CDR3 sequence reads: CASSSQGIQETQYF. The CDR3 DNA reads TGTGCCAGCAGTTCACAGGGGATCCAAGAGACCCAGTACTTC.

This clonotype was observed a handful of times. As DNA, the CDR3 is TGCGCCAGCAGCCCTCCGGGACTGGACTACGAGCAGTACTTC. Amino acid sequence: CASSPPGLDYEQYF. The rearrangement joins TRBV4-1 to TRBJ2-5, with D perhaps TRBD2 (6 bases). The J call may be mistaken, given a closer DNA end match to TRBJ2-7. Germline V gene sequence: CDR1 MGHRA, CDR2 YSYEKL. CDR3 length equals 14 residues.

CDR3 region: CASSPPGPGRETQYF. In DNA form, the CDR3 reads TGTGCCAGCAGTCCCCCGGGGCCAGGCAGAGAGACCCAGTACTTC. The chain uses TRBV27 and TRBJ2-5; D is possibly TRBD1 or TRBD2 (5 bases each). Trimming pared 5 bases from V and 4 bases from J, leaving 17 bases between. The CDR3 totals 15 residues. Germline V gene data show CDR1 as MNHEY and CDR2 as SMNVEV (reference sequence).

This sequence joins TRBV20-1 and TRBJ2-5; 9 nucleotides match TRBD2. The J call is doubtful: the DNA matches TRBJ2-7 better. Germline lookup yields CDR1 DFQATT and CDR2 SNEGSKA (reference sequence). The CDR3 runs 15 residues. CDR3 bases: TGCAGTGCTAGAATGTTTGGGCGGGAGGGGTACGAGCAGTACTTC. Its protein product is CSARMFGREGYEQYF.

In this sample, this clonotype turned up a few times. V gene TRBV7-3 combines with J gene TRBJ2-3; weak D call: TRBD2 (6 bases). The CDR3 has 16 amino acids. The germline gives CDR1 SGHTA, CDR2 FQGTGA. Trimming took off 5 bases at V and 5 bases at J, with 20 bases between the two ends. The DNA of the CDR3 is TGTGCCAGCAGCCCCCTCGTAGGAGGGCCGGTAGATACGCAGTATTTT. As protein: CASSPLVGGPVDTQYF.

J is TRBJ2-3 and V is TRBV20-1, with 15 bases that match TRBD2. The V segment lost 5 bases and the J segment 3 bases; nucleotides outside the gene matches: 6. CDR3 length: 16 residues. Germline assignment: CDR1 DFQATT and CDR2 SNEGSKA (reference sequence). Here the CDR3 DNA reads TGCAGTGCTCGCCTGGGGACTAGCGGGAGGACAGATACGCAGTATTTT. Translating it yields CSARLGTSGRTDTQYF.

V is TRBV3-1 and J is TRBJ2-5; the D gene is possibly TRBD2 (6 bases). Germline values: CDR1 LGHDT, CDR2 YNNKEL (reference sequence). The CDR3 consists of 13 residues. V was cut by 4 bases and J by 4 bases, with 10 bases left in between. The CDR3: CASSRLARETQYF. The CDR3 DNA follows: TGTGCCAGCAGCCGCCTAGCGAGAGAGACCCAGTACTTC.

This clonotype was observed once. One end of the junction fails to match germline, which may point to a read error. The gene calls are TRBV15 and TRBJ1-2, with D uncertain. This CDR3 has 14 amino acids. Per the germline V gene, CDR1 is LNHNV and CDR2 is YYDKDF (reference sequence). The CDR3 DNA reads as TGTACCACCAGCAGAGCGAATGTAGACTATGGCTACACCTTC. It translates to CTTSRANVDYGYTF.

For this clonotype: A much larger clone sits a single nucleotide away, making a read error possible. The chain is built from TRBV7-3 and TRBJ2-3; D gene unclear. The CDR3 sequence is 13 residues long. Trimming took 1 base from V and 1 from J, leaving 3 bases between them. Germline V CDR1 and CDR2: SGHTA, FQGTGA. The CDR3 DNA is TGTGCCAGCAGCTTAATCCGCACAGATACGCAGTATTTT. Translated: CASSLIRTDTQYF.

There are a few counts of this clonotype. The chain recombines TRBV29-1 with TRBJ2-1; 12 nucleotides line up with TRBD2. Trimming cost V 6 bases and J 4 bases; bases outside gene matches: 7. CDR1 and CDR2 from the germline V gene are SQVTM and ANQGSEA. This CDR3 is built from 15 residues. The CDR3 is CSVLTSGSVYNEQFF. CDR3 DNA sequence: TGCAGCGTGCTGACTAGCGGGAGTGTTTACAATGAGCAGTTCTTC.

The J gene is TRBJ2-5, the V gene TRBV29-1, with a tentative D call TRBD1 (6 bases). Germline V lookup: CDR1 SQVTM, CDR2 ANQGSEA. CDR3 length: 14 amino acids. The V gene lost 4 bases and the J gene lost 1 base, with 13 bases spanning the gap. DNA of the CDR3: TGCAGCGTTGCTTTCGGGACAACCCAAGAGACCCAGTACTTC. Its protein is CSVAFGTTQETQYF.

This clonotype was counted once. The chain links TRBV2 to TRBJ2-1; D call uncertain. V lost 7 bases to trimming and J lost 4 bases, with 14 bases between them. From germline, CDR1 is SNHLY and CDR2 FYNNEI. This CDR3 contains 14 residues. This CDR3 reads CASNPGYEYNEQFF. In DNA, the CDR3 is TGTGCCAGCAACCCCGGGTACGAGTACAATGAGCAGTTCTTC. Full variable domain (remainder filled in from reference TRBV2 and TRBJ2-1): EPEVTQTPSHQVTQMGQEVILRCVPISNHLYFYWYRQILGQKVEFLVSFYNNEISEKSEIFDDQFSVERPDGSNFTLKIRSTKLEDSAMYFCASNPGYEYNEQFFGPGTRLTVL.

The rearrangement joins TRBV29-1 to TRBJ1-1; no firm D call. Germline V gene lookup returns CDR1 SQVTM and CDR2 ANQGSEA. V lost 6 bases and J 2 bases, leaving 13 bases between the germline ends. The CDR3 has 13 amino acids. CDR3: CSVGRELNTEAFF. In nucleotides, the CDR3 is TGCAGCGTGGGGAGAGAGTTAAACACTGAAGCTTTCTTT.

This chain uses TRBV19 with TRBJ1-1, with 12 bases matching TRBD1. CDR3 length: 19 amino acids. The junction had 14 bases not matched to a gene; V was cut back by 2 bases and J by 4 bases. Germline values: CDR1 LNHDA, CDR2 SQIVND (reference sequence). The CDR3 region has the DNA TGTGCCAGTAGTATAAGCCCCGGGACAGGGGGCGATGGGTCCACTGAAGCTTTCTTT. Its translation is CASSISPGTGGDGSTEAFF.

This clonotype was recorded a few times. This chain joins TRBV7-3 and TRBJ1-1; the D gene is possibly TRBD1 (6 bases). Germline CDR1 is SGHTA and CDR2 is FQGTGA. Trimming took 2 bases from V and 1 from J, leaving 11 bases between them. The CDR3 spans 15 residues. The CDR3 bases are TGTGCCAGCAGCTTAGGGGGCGGCTGGAACACTGAAGCTTTCTTT. Translated, it gives CASSLGGGWNTEAFF.

V and J are TRBV5-4 and TRBJ1-1, with 7 bases aligning to TRBD1. After removal of 6 bases from V and 0 bases from J, the junction contained 5 bases not matched to a gene. The CDR3 extends over 14 amino acids. CDR1 and CDR2 from the germline V gene are SGHNT and YYREEE (reference sequence). CDR3 nucleotides: TGTGCCAGCAACTCGGGACAGTTGAACACTGAAGCTTTCTTT. Protein sequence: CASNSGQLNTEAFF.

The chain uses TRBV6-5 and TRBJ1-2; 8 bases line up with TRBD1. The CDR3 runs to 14 residues. V shed 6 bases and J 5 bases; nucleotides not matched to a gene: 8. The germline V gene encodes CDR1 MNHEY and CDR2 SVGAGI. In DNA, the CDR3 is TGTGCCAGCAGACCAGACAGGGGTATTTATGGCTACACCTTC. This gives the protein CASRPDRGIYGYTF.

The chain has TRBV9 and TRBJ1-1; TRBD1 matches 7 bases. The CDR3 is made up of 15 amino acids. From germline, CDR1 is SGDLS and CDR2 YYNGEE. The junction had 3 bases not matched to a gene; V was cut back by 0 bases and J by 1 base. CDR3 nucleotide sequence: TGTGCCAGCAGCGTAGAGCCAGGGGGGAACACTGAAGCTTTCTTT. Translated: CASSVEPGGNTEAFF.

This CDR3 reads CASSYFRQNQGRQETQYF. CDR3 bases: TGTGCCAGCAGTTACTTCCGACAGAACCAGGGACGTCAAGAGACCCAGTACTTC. The gene calls are TRBV6-5 and TRBJ2-5; either TRBD1 or TRBD2 may fit D (5 bases each). Germline V CDR1 and CDR2: MNHEY, SVGAGI. Trimming stripped 1 base from V and 2 bases from J, with 20 bases between. CDR3 size: 18 residues.

V is TRBV20-1 and J is TRBJ2-5; D is perhaps TRBD1 (6 bases). The CDR3 is 15 amino acids. CDR1 is DFQATT and CDR2 is SNEGSKA in the germline V gene (reference sequence). Trimming pared 6 bases from V and 1 base from J, leaving 18 bases between. The DNA for the CDR3 is TGCAGTGCGAGGGGGATTCGCAGAGCCCAAGAGACCCAGTACTTC. It translates to CSARGIRRAQETQYF.

The chain joins TRBV11-2 to TRBJ2-1, with D possibly matching TRBD2 (6 bases). The V and J ends lost 5 bases and 0 bases respectively, with 17 bases between them. This CDR3 contains 17 residues. Germline V gene lookup returns CDR1 SGHAT and CDR2 FQNNGV. The CDR3 here is CASSSDGGKSSYNEQFF. The CDR3, as DNA: TGTGCCAGCAGCAGCGACGGCGGGAAGAGCTCCTACAATGAGCAGTTCTTC.